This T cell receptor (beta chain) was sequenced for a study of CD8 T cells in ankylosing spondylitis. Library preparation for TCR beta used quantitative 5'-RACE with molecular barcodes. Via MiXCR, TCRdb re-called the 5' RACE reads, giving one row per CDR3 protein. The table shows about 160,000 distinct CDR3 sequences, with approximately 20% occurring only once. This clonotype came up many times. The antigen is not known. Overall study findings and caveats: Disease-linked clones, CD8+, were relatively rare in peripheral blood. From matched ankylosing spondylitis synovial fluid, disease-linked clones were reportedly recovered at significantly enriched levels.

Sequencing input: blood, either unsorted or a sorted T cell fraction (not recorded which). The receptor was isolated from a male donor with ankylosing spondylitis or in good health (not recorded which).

This chain's CDR3 is CASSLDRDGYEQYF. DNA for the CDR3: TGCGCCAGCAGCTTGGACAGGGATGGCTACGAGCAGTACTTC. The V call is TRBV5-1, the J call TRBJ2-7, with D tentatively TRBD1 (6 bases). Germline CDR1 SGHRS, CDR2 YFSETQ. Trimming shortened V by 0 bases and J by 3 bases, and 10 bases separated the two germline ends. This CDR3 region has 14 residues.